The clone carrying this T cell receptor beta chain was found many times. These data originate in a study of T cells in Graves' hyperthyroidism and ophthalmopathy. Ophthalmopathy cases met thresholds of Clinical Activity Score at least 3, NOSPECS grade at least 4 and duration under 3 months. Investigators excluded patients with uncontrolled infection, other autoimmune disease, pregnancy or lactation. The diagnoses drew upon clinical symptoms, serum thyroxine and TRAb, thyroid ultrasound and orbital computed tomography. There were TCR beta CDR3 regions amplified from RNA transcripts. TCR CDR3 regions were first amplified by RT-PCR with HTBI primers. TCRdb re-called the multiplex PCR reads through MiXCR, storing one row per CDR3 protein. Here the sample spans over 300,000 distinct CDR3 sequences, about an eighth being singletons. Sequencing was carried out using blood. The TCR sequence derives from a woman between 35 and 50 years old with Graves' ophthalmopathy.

The CDR3 DNA sequence: TGTGCCAGTAGTACCGGGATTCTGAGCACTGAAGCTTTCTTT. Its translation: CASSTGILSTEAFF. This rearrangement joins TRBV19 to TRBJ1-1; no firm D call. Per germline, CDR1 LNHDA and CDR2 SQIVND (reference sequence). V dropped 4 bases and J dropped 4 bases, with 13 bases sitting between them. The CDR3 is 14 amino acids. Combining the CDR3 with reference TRBV19 and TRBJ1-1 gives the whole variable domain DGGITQSPKYLFRKEGQNVTLSCEQNLNHDAMYWYRQDPGQGLRLIYYSQIVNDFQKGDIAEGYSVSREKKESFPLTVTSAQKNPTAFYLCASSTGILSTEAFFGQGTRLTVV.